This TCR beta chain was observed in a study of CD8+CD57+ T cells in acquired aplastic anemia. Trimming shortened V by 6 bases and J by 5 bases, and 16 bases separated the two germline ends. The germline gives CDR1 SGHDN, CDR2 FVKESK. This CDR3 is built from 14 residues. It was patients with CD8+CD57+ cell expansion by flow cytometry who were chosen for sequencing. CDR3 and TCR beta VDJ profiling relied on a genomic DNA template. TCRdb ran MiXCR on the reads and lists one entry per CDR3 protein. Altogether 400,000 to 600,000 distinct CDR3 sequences are present, more than 25% being singletons, with the ten largest covering less than 0.85%.

This TCR derives from a human donor with aplastic anemia. Sequenced material: sorted CD4+, CD8+, or CD8+CD57+ T cells (not recorded which) from PBMCs. The gene calls are TRBV14 and TRBJ2-5; D remains ambiguous. The CDR3: CASSRRDFQETQYF. DNA for the CDR3: TGTGCCAGCAGTCGAAGGGATTTCCAGGAGACCCAGTACTTC.